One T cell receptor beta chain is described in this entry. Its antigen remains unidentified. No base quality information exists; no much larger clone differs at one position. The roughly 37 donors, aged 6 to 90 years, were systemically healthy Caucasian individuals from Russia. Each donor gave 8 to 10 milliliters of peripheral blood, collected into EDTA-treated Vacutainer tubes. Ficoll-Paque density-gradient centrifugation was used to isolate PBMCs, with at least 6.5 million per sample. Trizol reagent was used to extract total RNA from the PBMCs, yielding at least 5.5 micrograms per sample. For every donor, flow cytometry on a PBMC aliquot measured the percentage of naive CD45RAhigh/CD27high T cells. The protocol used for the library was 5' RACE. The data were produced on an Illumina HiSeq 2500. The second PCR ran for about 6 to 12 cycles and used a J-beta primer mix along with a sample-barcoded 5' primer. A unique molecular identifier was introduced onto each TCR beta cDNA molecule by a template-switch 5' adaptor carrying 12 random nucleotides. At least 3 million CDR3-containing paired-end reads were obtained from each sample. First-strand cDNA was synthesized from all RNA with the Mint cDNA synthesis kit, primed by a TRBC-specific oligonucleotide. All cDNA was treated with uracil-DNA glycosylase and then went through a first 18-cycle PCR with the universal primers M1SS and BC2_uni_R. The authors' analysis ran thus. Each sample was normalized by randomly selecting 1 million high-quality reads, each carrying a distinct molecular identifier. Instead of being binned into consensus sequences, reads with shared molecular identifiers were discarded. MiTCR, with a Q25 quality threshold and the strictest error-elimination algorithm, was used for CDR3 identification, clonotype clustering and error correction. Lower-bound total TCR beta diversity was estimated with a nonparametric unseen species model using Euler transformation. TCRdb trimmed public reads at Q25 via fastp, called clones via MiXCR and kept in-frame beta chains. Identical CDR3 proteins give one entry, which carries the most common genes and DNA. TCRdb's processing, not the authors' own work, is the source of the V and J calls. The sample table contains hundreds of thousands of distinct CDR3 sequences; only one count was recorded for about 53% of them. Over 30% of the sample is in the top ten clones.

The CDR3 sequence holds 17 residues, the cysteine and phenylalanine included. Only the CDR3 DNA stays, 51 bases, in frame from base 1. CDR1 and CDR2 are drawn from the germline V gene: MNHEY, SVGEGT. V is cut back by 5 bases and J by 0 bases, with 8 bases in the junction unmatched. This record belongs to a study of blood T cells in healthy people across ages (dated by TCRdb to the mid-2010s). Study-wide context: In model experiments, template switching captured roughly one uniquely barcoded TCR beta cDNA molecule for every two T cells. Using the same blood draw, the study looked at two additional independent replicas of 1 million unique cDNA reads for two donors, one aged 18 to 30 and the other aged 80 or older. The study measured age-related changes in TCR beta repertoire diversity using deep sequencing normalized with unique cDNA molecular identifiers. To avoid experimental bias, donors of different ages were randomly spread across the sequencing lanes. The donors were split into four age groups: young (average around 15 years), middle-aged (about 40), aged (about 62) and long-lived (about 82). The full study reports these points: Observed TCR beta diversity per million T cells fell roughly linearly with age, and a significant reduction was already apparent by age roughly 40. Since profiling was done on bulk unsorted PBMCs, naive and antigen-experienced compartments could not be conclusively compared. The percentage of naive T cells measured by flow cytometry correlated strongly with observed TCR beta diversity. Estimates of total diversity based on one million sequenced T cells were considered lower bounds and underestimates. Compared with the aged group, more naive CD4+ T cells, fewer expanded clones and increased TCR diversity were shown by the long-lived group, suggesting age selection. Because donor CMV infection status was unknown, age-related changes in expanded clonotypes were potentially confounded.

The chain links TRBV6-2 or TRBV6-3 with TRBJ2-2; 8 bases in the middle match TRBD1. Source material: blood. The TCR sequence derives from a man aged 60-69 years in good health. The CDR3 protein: CASSRRTGTSNTGELFF. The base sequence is TGTGCCAGCAGTCGGCGGACAGGGACCTCGAACACCGGGGAGCTGTTTTTT.